These T cell receptor beta chains were read from a single sample in a study of cytomegalovirus exposure and HLA in healthy donors. This table comes from immunoSEQ multiplex PCR, and its TCRdb copy is limited to in-frame clones, with some not included. The repertoire includes roughly 200,000 clones, more than 75% of them detected once, and approximately 7% sits in the top ten. Sequencing used PBMCs. Receptor source: a man in his thirties or forties in good health and CMV-seropositive. Both conserved end residues are part of each CDR3. Fields, in order: V gene, J gene, clone size, D gene, CDR3 protein, CDR3 DNA. A D gene is named only where the DNA matches it firmly. Only some rows state a clone size, as once, few, many or a class for expanded clones.

>TRBV6-5|TRBJ1-2|.|.
CASSSRTDFYGYTF
TGTGCCAGCAGTTCCCGGACAGACTTCTATGGCTACACCTTC
>TRBV11-3|TRBJ2-3|.|.
CASSLGRQKSTDTQYF
TGTGCCAGCAGCTTAGGGCGGCAGAAAAGCACAGATACGCAGTATTTT
>TRBV4-1|TRBJ2-3|.|TRBD2
CASTRGLAGASDTQYF
TGCGCCAGCACCCGAGGACTAGCGGGAGCTTCAGATACGCAGTATTTT
>TRBV6-5|TRBJ1-1|.|.
CASTTGQNTEAFF
TGTGCCAGCACCACGGGACAGAACACTGAAGCTTTCTTT
>TRBV4-2|TRBJ2-3|.|.
CASSQDIGGGPTDTQYF
TGTGCCAGCAGCCAAGATATAGGGGGAGGGCCCACAGATACGCAGTATTTT
>TRBV6-1|TRBJ2-2|.|.
CASSAGQINTGELFF
TGTGCCAGCAGCGCGGGACAGATCAACACCGGGGAGCTGTTTTTT
>TRBV9|TRBJ1-2|.|TRBD1
CASSPGGLYGYTF
TGTGCCAGCAGCCCAGGGGGCCTCTATGGCTACACCTTC
>TRBV6-1|TRBJ1-2|.|TRBD1
CASSEASRDRGQTF
TGTGCCAGCAGTGAAGCGTCCAGGGACAGGGGACAGACCTTC
>TRBV4-1|TRBJ1-1|.|.
CASSQVQGLYTEAFF
TGCGCCAGCAGCCAAGTGCAGGGGTTATACACTGAAGCTTTCTTT
>TRBV11-2|TRBJ2-7|.|TRBD2
CASSRRGLAGVGEQYF
TGTGCCAGCAGCCGGAGGGGGCTAGCGGGAGTGGGGGAGCAGTACTTC
>TRBV9|TRBJ2-1|.|.
CASSVAPHRRNNEQFF
TGTGCCAGCAGCGTAGCCCCCCATCGGAGGAACAATGAGCAGTTCTTC
>TRBV7-6|TRBJ2-5|.|TRBD1
CASSGRQGLVTQYF
TGTGCCAGCAGCGGACGACAGGGGCTCGTTACCCAGTACTTC
>TRBV5-1|TRBJ1-1|.|TRBD1
CASSSQGGSRGEAFF
TGCGCCAGCAGCTCCCAGGGGGGGTCGCGGGGTGAAGCTTTCTTT
>TRBV7-2|TRBJ2-1|.|TRBD2
CASSSTSGSYNEQFF
TGTGCCAGCAGCTCCACTAGCGGGAGCTACAATGAGCAGTTCTTC
>TRBV7-6|TRBJ2-7|.|.
CASSSYRRGANEQYF
TGTGCCAGCAGCTCCTATCGTAGGGGGGCCAACGAGCAGTACTTC
>TRBV5-6|TRBJ2-1|few|.
CASLSDTDNEQFF
TGTGCCAGCCTGAGCGACACCGACAATGAGCAGTTCTTC
>TRBV2|TRBJ1-6|.|.
CASNGGYNSPLHF
TGTGCCAGCAACGGTGGTTATAATTCACCCCTCCACTTT
>TRBV11-2|TRBJ2-7|.|.
CASSLEGTVYEQYF
TGTGCCAGCAGCTTAGAAGGGACCGTCTACGAGCAGTACTTC
>TRBV7-3|TRBJ2-2|.|.
CASSLGGHGNTGELFF
TGTGCCAGCAGCTTAGGGGGACACGGGAACACCGGGGAGCTGTTTTTT
>TRBV5-1|TRBJ1-2|.|TRBD1
CASSSGDSPYGYTF
TGCGCCAGCAGCTCAGGGGACAGTCCCTATGGCTACACCTTC